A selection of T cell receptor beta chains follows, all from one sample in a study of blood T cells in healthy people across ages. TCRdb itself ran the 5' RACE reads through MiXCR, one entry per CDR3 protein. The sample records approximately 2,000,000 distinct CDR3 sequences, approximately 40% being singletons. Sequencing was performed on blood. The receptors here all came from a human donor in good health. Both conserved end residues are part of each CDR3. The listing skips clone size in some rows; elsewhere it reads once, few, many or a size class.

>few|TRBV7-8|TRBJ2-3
CASSSVQGGRGDTQYF
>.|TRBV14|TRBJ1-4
CASSQELLGATNEKLFF
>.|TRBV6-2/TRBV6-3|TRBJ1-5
CAGRDGNQPQHF
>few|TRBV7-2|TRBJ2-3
CASSLAGTSGGHTDTQYF
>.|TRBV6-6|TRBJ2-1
CASSYSGGGTEQFF
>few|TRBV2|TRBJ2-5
CASKRTVGLYETQYF
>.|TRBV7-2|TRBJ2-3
CASSIDRGTDTQYF
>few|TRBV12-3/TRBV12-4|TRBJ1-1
CASSLEVLNTEAFF
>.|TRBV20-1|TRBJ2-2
CSARSRAGAMNTGELFF
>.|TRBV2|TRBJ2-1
CASRGIGTRVTNEQFF
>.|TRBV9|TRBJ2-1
CASSVDSRGPYNEQFF
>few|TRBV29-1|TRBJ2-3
CSVVRHENTQYF
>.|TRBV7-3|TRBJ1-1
CASSPRLNEAFF
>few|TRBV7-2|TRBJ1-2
CASSPHRVQRNYGYTF
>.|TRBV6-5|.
CASSPGQSLQETQYF
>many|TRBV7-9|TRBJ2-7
CASSFTLYEQYF
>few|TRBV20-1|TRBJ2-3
CSARGVTDITDTQYF
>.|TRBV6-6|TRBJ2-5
CASSGHGGRRETQYF
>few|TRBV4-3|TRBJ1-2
CASSQGDREQSGYTF
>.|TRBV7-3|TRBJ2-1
CASSSLLAPYNEQFF
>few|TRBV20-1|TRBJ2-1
CSARDDRHSYNEQFF
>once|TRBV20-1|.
CSVDRRGGRSETQYF
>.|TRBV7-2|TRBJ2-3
CASRFTSALDTQYF
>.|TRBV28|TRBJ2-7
CASGIATGNHYEQYF
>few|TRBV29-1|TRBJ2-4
CSSSGGPGNIQYF
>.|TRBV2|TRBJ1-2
CASSYQDYGYTF
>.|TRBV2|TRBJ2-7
CASSWDAYEQYF
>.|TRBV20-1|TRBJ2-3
CSASKLEVTDTQYF
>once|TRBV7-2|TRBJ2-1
CASSPPGLAGPRGQFF
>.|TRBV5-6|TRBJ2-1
CASSLGGYAYNEQFF
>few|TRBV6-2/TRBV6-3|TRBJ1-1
CASSYSVIFEAFF
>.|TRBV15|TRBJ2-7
CAISRTTTGWNEQYF
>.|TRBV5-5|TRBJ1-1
CASSFEWNPEAFF
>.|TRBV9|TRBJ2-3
CASSVAPVDTQYF
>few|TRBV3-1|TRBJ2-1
CASSPDVGSYNEQFF
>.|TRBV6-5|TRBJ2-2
CASGYRDRGTGELFF
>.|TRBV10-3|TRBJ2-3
CAISGLVLGTDTQYF
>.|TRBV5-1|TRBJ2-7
CASSSGTPTPYEQYF
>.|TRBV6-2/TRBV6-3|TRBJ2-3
CASSYLVTDTQYF
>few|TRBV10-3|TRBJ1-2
CAISESTGAAFYGYTF
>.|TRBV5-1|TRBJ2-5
CASTLNRGPETQYF
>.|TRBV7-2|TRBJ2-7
CASSERYRSYEQYF
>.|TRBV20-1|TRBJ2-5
CSAEGAAGQETQYF
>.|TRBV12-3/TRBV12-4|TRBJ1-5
CASSNRGRNQPQHF
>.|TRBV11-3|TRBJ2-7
CASSLLRTYEQYF
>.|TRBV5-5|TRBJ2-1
CASSSLILQWEQFF
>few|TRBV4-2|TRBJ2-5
CASSQGWREETQYF
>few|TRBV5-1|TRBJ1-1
CASSVDGSLLAFF
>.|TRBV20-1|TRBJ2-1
CSVERNGGLSSYNEQFF
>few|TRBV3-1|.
CASSVGTGEQYF
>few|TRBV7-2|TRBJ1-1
CASSLGGLRAFF
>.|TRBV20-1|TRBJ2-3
CSARGQGGTDTQYF
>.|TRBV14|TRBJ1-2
CASSQGWGPHGYTF
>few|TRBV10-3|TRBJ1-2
CAISEGQGPNYGYTF
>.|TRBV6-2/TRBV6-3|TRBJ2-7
CASSRRGKSSYEQYF